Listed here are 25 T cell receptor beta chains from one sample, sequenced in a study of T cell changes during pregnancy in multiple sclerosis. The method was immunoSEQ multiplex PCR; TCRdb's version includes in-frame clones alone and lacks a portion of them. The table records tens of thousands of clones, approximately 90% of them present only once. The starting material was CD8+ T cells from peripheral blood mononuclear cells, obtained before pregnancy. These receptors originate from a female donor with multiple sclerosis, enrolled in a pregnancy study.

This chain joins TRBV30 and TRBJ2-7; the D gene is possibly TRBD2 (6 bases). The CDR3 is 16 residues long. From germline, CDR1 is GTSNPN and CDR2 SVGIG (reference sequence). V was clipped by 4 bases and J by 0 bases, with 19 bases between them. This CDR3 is CAWTTRGDGSSYEQYF. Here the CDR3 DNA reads TGTGCCTGGACTACCAGAGGGGACGGGAGCTCCTACGAGCAGTACTTC.

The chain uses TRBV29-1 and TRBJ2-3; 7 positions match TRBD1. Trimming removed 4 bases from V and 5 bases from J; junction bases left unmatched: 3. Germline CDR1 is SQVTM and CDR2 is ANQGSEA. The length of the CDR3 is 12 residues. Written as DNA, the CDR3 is TGCAGCGTTGGGACAGGCGGAGATACGCAGTATTTT. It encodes CSVGTGGDTQYF.

CDR3 amino acids: CASSTSSYNEQFF. CDR3 in DNA: TGTGCCAGTAGTACCAGCTCCTACAATGAGCAGTTCTTC. The chain has TRBV19 and TRBJ2-1; unclear D gene. The CDR3 totals 13 residues. In germline, CDR1 is LNHDA, CDR2 SQIVND (reference sequence). V was clipped by 4 bases and J by 0 bases, with 4 bases between them.

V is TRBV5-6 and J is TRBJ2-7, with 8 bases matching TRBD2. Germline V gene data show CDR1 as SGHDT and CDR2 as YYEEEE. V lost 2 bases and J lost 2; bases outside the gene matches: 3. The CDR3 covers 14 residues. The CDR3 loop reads CASSFGLAAYEQYF. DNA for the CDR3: TGTGCCAGCAGCTTCGGACTAGCTGCCTACGAGCAGTACTTC.

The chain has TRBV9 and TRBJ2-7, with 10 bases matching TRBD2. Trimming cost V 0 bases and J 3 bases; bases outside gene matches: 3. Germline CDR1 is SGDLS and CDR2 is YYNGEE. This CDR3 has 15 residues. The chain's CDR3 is CASSVDWTSGYEQYF. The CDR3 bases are TGTGCCAGCAGCGTAGATTGGACTAGCGGCTACGAGCAGTACTTC.

CDR3 sequence: CASSQDIKGLREQFF. The CDR3 nucleotides are TGCGCCAGCAGCCAAGATATTAAAGGATTGAGGGAGCAGTTCTTC. This sequence joins TRBV4-1 and TRBJ2-1; D remains ambiguous. The CDR3 extends over 15 amino acids. Trimming cost V 0 bases and J 10 bases, with 16 bases left between them. CDR1 MGHRA and CDR2 YSYEKL come from the germline V gene.

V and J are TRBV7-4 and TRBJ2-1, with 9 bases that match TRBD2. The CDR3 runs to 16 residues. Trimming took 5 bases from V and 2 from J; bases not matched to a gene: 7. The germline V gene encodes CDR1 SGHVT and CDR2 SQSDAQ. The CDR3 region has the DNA TGTGCCAGCAGCGTAAGGCGGGAGGGCCCCTACAATGAGCAGTTCTTC. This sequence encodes CASSVRREGPYNEQFF.

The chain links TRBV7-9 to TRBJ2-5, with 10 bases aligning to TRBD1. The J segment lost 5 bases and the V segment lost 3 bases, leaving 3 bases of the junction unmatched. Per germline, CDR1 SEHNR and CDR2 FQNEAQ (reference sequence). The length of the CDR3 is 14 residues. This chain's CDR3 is CASSLGQGLETQYF. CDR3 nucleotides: TGTGCCAGCAGCTTGGGACAGGGGTTGGAGACCCAGTACTTC.

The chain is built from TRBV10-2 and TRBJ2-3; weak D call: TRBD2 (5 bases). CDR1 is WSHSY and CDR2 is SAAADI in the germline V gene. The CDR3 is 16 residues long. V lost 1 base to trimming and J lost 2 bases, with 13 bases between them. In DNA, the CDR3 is TGCGCCAGCAGTGAGTGGCGGACTGGGGTCACAGATACGCAGTATTTT. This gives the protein CASSEWRTGVTDTQYF.

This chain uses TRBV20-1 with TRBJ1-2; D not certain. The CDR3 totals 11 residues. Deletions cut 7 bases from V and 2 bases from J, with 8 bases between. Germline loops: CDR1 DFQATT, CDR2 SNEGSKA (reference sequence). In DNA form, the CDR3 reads TGCAGTGTCCGGGAGAACTATGGCTACACCTTC. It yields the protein CSVRENYGYTF.

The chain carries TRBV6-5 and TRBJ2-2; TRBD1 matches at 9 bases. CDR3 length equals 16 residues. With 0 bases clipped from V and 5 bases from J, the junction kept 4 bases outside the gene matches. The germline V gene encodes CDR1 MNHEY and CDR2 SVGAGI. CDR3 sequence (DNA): TGTGCCAGCAGTTACTCTGACAGGGGGTTTACCGGGGAGCTGTTTTTT. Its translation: CASSYSDRGFTGELFF.

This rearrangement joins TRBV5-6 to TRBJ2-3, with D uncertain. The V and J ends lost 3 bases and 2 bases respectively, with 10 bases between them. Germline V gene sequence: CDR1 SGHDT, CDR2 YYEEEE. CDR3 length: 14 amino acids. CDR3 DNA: TGTGCCAGCAGCTCTAACTCTTACACAGATACGCAGTATTTT. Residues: CASSSNSYTDTQYF.

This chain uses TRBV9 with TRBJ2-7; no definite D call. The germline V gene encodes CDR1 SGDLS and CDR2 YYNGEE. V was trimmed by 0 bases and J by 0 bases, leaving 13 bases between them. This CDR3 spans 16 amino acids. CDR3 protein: CASSVAWASSSYEQYF. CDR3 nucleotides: TGTGCCAGCAGCGTAGCTTGGGCCTCGAGCTCCTACGAGCAGTACTTC. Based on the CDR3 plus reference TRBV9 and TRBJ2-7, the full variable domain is DSGVTQTPKHLITATGQRVTLRCSPRSGDLSVYWYQQSLDQGLQFLIQYYNGEERAKGNILERFSAQQFPDLHSELNLSSLELGDSALYFCASSVAWASSSYEQYFGPGTRLTVT.

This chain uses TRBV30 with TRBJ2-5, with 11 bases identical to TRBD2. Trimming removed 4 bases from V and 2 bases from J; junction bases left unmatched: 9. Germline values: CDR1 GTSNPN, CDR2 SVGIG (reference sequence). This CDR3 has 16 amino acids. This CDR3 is CAWNKPGLAEQETQYF. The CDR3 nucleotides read TGTGCCTGGAATAAACCGGGACTAGCGGAACAAGAGACCCAGTACTTC.

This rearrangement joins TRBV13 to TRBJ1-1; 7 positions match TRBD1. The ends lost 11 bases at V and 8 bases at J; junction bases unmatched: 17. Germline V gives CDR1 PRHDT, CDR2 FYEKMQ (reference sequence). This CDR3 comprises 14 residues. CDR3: CAGGDRKLLDEAFF. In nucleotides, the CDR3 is TGTGCCGGTGGGGACAGAAAGTTGTTGGACGAAGCTTTCTTT.

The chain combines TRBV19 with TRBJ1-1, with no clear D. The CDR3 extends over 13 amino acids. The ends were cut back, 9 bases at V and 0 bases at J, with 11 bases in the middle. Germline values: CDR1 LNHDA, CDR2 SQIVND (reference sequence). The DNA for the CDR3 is TGTGCCAGCACGTTAGCTGTGAACACTGAAGCTTTCTTT. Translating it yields CASTLAVNTEAFF.

The CDR3 is CASSQLAGGPDTQYF. For the CDR3, the DNA is TGTGCCAGCAGCCAACTAGCGGGGGGGCCAGATACGCAGTATTTT. The chain has TRBV7-6 and TRBJ2-3; 13 bases align to TRBD2. This CDR3 is 15 amino acids long. CDR1 is SGHVS and CDR2 is FNYEAQ in the germline V gene. Losses at the gene ends were 5 bases for V and 4 bases for J; bases not matched to a gene: 3.

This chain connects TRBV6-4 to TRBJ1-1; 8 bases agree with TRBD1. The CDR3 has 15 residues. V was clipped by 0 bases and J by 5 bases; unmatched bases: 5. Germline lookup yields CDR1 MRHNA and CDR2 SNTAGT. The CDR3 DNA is TGTGCCAGCAGTGACTCTCCTACAGGGGGTACTGAAGCTTTCTTT. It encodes CASSDSPTGGTEAFF.

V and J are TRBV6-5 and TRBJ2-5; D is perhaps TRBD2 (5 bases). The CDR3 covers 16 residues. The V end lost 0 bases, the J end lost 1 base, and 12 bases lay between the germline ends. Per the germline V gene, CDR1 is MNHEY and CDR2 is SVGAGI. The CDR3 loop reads CASSYSSGTSQETQYF. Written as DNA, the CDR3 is TGTGCCAGCAGTTACTCGTCGGGTACTAGCCAAGAGACCCAGTACTTC.

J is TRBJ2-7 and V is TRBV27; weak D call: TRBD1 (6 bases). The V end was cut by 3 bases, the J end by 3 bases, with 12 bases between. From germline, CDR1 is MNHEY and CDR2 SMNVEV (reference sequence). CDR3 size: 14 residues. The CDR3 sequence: CASSFQGSLYEQYF. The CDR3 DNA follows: TGTGCCAGCAGTTTTCAGGGGAGCCTCTACGAGCAGTACTTC.

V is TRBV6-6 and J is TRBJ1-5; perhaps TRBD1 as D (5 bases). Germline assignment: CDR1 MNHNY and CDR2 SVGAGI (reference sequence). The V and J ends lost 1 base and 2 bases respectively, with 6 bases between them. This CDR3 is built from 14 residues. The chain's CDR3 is CASSYFRGNQPQHF. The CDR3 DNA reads TGTGCCAGCAGTTACTTCAGGGGCAATCAGCCCCAGCATTTT.

The CDR3 loop is CASSWAGDVSNQPQHF. The DNA for the CDR3 is TGTGCCAGTAGTTGGGCAGGGGACGTTAGCAATCAGCCCCAGCATTTT. The chain has TRBV19 and TRBJ1-5; D may be TRBD1 (6 bases). The CDR3 length is 16 residues. Germline V lookup: CDR1 LNHDA, CDR2 SQIVND (reference sequence). The V end was cut by 5 bases, the J end by 0 bases, with 14 bases between.

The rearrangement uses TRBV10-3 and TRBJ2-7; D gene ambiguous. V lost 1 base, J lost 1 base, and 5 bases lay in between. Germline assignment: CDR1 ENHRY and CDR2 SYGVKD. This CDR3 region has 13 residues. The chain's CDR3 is CAISEYSSYEQYF. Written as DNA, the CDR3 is TGTGCCATCAGTGAGTATAGTTCCTACGAGCAGTACTTC.

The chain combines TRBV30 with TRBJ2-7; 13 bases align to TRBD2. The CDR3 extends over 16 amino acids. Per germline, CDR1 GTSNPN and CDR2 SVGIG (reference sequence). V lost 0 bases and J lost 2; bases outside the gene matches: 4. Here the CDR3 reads CAWSVGLAGEPYEQYF. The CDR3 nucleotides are TGTGCCTGGAGTGTCGGACTAGCGGGGGAGCCCTACGAGCAGTACTTC. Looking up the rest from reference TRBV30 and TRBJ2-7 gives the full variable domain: SQTIHQWPATLVQPVGSPLSLECTVEGTSNPNLYWYRQAAGRGLQLLFYSVGIGQISSEVPQNLSASRPQDRQFILSSKKLLLSDSGFYLCAWSVGLAGEPYEQYFGPGTRLTVT.

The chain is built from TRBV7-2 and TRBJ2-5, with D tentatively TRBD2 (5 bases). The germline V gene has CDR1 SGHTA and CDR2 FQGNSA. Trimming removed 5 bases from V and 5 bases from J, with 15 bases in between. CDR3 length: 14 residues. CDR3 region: CASSKGRVRETQYF. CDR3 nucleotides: TGTGCCAGCAGCAAAGGGCGGGTGCGGGAGACCCAGTACTTC.